The clone carrying this TCR beta chain came up many times. The antigen remains undetermined. CDR1 SGHRS and CDR2 YFSETQ come from the germline V gene. V lost 0 bases, J lost 4 bases, and 4 bases stayed unmatched. This CDR3 is 14 amino acids long. This entry comes from a study of response to subunit inactivated influenza vaccine. Study-wide results and caveats: Each seasonal influenza vaccination, the authors suggested, recruits few new T cells.

One entry per CDR3 protein results from TCRdb running MiXCR on the RT-PCR reads. This table has more than 200,000 distinct CDR3 sequences, approximately 12% appearing once. This receptor was identified in a middle-aged man who received an inactivated influenza vaccine. The starting material was non-naive T cells sorted from PBMCs, obtained 14 to 15 days before vaccination. The gene calls are TRBV5-1 and TRBJ2-7; 7 bases line up with TRBD2. CDR3 nucleotide sequence: TGCGCCAGCAGCTTGGGACTAGCCTCGTACGAGCAGTACTTC. This translates into CASSLGLASYEQYF. The full variable domain, in which reference TRBV5-1 and TRBJ2-7 provide the parts outside the CDR3, is KAGVTQTPRYLIKTRGQQVTLSCSPISGHRSVSWYQQTPGQGLQFLFEYFSETQRNKGNFPGRFSGRQFSNSRSEMNVSTLELGDSALYLCASSLGLASYEQYFGPGTRLTVT.